This T cell receptor beta chain derives from a study of blood T cell repertoires in COVID-19. Trimming removed 1 base from V and 5 bases from J, with 5 bases in between. CDR3 length: 13 amino acids. Germline V gene lookup returns CDR1 KGHDR and CDR2 SFDVKD. The repertoire was sequenced with immunoSEQ multiplex PCR; TCRdb's copy has only in-frame clones and lacks some. The repertoire holds around 150,000 clones, with 81% as singletons. The receptor was isolated from a woman in her fifties or sixties with active or convalescent COVID-19. The chain couples TRBV24-1 to TRBJ1-5, with D uncertain. Source material: peripheral blood. Here the CDR3 reads CATSDFADQPQHF. The CDR3 region has the DNA TGTGCCACCAGTGATTTCGCGGATCAGCCCCAGCATTTT.